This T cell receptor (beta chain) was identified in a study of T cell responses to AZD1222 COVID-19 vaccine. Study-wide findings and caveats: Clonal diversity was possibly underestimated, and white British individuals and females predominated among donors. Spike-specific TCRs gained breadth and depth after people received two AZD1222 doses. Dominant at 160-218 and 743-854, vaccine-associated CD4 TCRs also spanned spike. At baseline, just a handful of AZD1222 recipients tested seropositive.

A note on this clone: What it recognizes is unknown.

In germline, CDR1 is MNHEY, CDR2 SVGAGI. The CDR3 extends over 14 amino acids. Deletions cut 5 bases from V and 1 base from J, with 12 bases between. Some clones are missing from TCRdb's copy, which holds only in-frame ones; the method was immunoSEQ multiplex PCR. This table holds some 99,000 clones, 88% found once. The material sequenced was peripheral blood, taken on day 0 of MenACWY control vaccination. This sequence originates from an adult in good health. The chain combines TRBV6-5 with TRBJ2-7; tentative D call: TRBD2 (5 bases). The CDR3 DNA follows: TGTGCCAGCAGTCTACTAGAAGGGTCCTACGAGCAGTACTTC. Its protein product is CASSLLEGSYEQYF.